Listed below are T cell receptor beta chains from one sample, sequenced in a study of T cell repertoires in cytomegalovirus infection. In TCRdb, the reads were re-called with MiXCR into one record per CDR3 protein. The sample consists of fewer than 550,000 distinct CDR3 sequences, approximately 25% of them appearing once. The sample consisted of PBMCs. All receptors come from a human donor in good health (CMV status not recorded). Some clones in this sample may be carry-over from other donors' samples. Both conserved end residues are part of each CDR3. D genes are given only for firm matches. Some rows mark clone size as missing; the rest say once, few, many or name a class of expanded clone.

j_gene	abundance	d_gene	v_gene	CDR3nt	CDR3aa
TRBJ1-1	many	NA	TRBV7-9	TGTGCCAGCAGCTTAGGTTCCAGGGTGAAAGCTTTCTTT	CASSLGSRVKAFF
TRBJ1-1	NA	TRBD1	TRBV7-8	TGTGCCAGCAGCTCGGGACAGGGAGGCAATCCTGAAGCTTTCTTT	CASSSGQGGNPEAFF
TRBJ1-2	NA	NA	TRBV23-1	TGCGCCAGCAGACCCACTCCAGCCTCATCGGGCGAGTGGGGTTATGGCTACACCTTC	CASRPTPASSGEWGYGYTF
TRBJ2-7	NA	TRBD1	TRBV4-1	TGCGCCAGCAGCCAAGATCGGTGGACAGGGGGCGCCGAGCAGTACTTC	CASSQDRWTGGAEQYF
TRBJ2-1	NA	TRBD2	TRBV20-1	TGCAGTGCGTCGCAATCAACCTCTAGCGGGAGGAATGAGCAGTTCTTC	CSASQSTSSGRNEQFF
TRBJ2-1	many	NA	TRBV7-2	TGTGCCAGCAGCTTAAACCTAGCGAGTGAGCAGTTCTTC	CASSLNLASEQFF
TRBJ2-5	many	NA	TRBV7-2	TGTGCCAGCAGCTTTCTGGAGACCCAGTACTTC	CASSFLETQYF
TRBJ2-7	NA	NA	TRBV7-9	TGTGCCGGACGGGAGTTGGCAACCGAGCAGTACTTC	CAGRELATEQYF
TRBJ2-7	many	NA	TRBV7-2	TGTGCCAGCAGCTTAGCTGCCGGAGCCTACGAGCAGTACTTC	CASSLAAGAYEQYF
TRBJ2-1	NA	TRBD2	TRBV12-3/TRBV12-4	TGTGCCAGCTCTCGAGCGGGGGTGTACAATGAGCAGTTCTTC	CASSRAGVYNEQFF
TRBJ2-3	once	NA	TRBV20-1	TGCAGTGCCTATGCCGGTAGCACAGATACGCAGTATTTT	CSAYAGSTDTQYF
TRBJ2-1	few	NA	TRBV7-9	TGTGCCAGCAGCTTAGCGTTAGGGGGAGTCAATGAGCAGTTCTTC	CASSLALGGVNEQFF
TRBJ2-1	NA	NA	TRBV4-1	TGCGCCAGCAGCCAAGAGGGAGTGGACAATGAGCAGTTCTTC	CASSQEGVDNEQFF
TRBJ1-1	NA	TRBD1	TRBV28	TGTGCCAGCCAGGGGGCGAAAGCTGAAGCTTTCTTT	CASQGAKAEAFF
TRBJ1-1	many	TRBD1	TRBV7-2	TGTGCCAGCAGCTTAGCGCGGCAGGGGGCAAGAGCTTTCTTT	CASSLARQGARAFF
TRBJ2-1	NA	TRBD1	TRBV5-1	TGCGCCAGCAGCCGGACAGGGAACAATGAGCAGTTCTTC	CASSRTGNNEQFF
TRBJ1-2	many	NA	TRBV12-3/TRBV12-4	TGTGCCAGCAGTTTAGCGGTCCGGGGGGCGAGTGGCTACACCTTC	CASSLAVRGASGYTF
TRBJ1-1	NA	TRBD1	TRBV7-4	TGTGCCAGCAGCTCACCATATCAAGACAGGGTCATGAACACTGAAGCTTTCTTT	CASSSPYQDRVMNTEAFF
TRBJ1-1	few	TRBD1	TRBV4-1	TGCGCCAGCAGCCTTTTTTCTACAGGGGGGAAAGCTTTCTTT	CASSLFSTGGKAFF
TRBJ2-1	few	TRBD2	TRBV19	TGTGCCAGTAGTATTCTAGCGGGAGCGGGGTTGGGTGAGCAGTTCTTC	CASSILAGAGLGEQFF
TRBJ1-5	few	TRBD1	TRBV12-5	TGTGCTAGTGGTTTGCCGCCGGGACAGGGGGCTCAGCCCCAGCATTTT	CASGLPPGQGAQPQHF
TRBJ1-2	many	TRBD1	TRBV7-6	TGTGCCAGCAGCTTAGACAGGGGAGTGCATGGCTACACCTTC	CASSLDRGVHGYTF
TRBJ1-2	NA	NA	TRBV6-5	TGTGCCAGCAGTTACTCGCGGGAACTCAACTATGGCTACACCTTC	CASSYSRELNYGYTF
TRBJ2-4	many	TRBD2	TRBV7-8	TGTGCCAGCAGCGCCCCGGGACTAGCGGGAGGAGGCATTCAGTACTTC	CASSAPGLAGGGIQYF
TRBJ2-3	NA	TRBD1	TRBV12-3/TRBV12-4	TGTGCCAGCAGCCCCGACAGGGGGACGACAGATACGCAGTATTTT	CASSPDRGTTDTQYF
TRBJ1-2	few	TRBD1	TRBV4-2	TGTGCCAGCAGCCACACCGGGACAGCCTATGGCTACACCTTC	CASSHTGTAYGYTF
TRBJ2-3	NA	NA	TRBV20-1	TGCAGTGCTGGGCCCCTATGGGATACGCAGTATTTT	CSAGPLWDTQYF
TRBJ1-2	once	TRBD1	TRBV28	TGTGCCAGCAGTTTCGACAGGGTAGGATATGGCTACACCTTC	CASSFDRVGYGYTF
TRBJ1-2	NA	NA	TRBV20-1	TGCAGTGCTAGTCGTCAGGGCGTAGATGGCTACACCTTC	CSASRQGVDGYTF